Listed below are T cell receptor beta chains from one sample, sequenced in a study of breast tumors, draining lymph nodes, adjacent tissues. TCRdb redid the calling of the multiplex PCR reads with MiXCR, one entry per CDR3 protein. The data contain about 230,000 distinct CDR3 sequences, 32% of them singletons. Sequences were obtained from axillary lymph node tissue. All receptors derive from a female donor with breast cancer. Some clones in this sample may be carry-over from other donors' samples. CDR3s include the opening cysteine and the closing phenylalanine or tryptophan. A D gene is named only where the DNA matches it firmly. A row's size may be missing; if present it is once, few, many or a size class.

CDR3 DNA: TGTGCCAGCAGAGGATGGACTAGCGGAAAGGGCGAAAAACTGTTTTTT
CDR3 protein: CASRGWTSGKGEKLFF
V gene: TRBV12-3/TRBV12-4
J gene: TRBJ1-4
clone size: NA
D gene: NA

CDR3 DNA: TGTGCCATCAGTGCGCAGTCTAGCACAGATACGCAGTATTTT
CDR3 protein: CAISAQSSTDTQYF
V gene: TRBV10-3
J gene: TRBJ2-3
clone size: many
D gene: NA

CDR3 DNA: TGTGCCAGCAAGGTAGTCACTGGGGCCAACGTCCTGACTTTC
CDR3 protein: CASKVVTGANVLTF
V gene: TRBV6-1
J gene: TRBJ2-6
clone size: many
D gene: NA

CDR3 DNA: TGCGCCAGCAGCCCGATCCTCAGGGGGCAGGACGAGCAGTACTTC
CDR3 protein: CASSPILRGQDEQYF
V gene: TRBV5-1
J gene: TRBJ2-7
clone size: NA
D gene: TRBD1

CDR3 DNA: TGTGCCAGCAGCTTCTCCGGGAGCGGGGGAAGGGAGACCCAGTACTTC
CDR3 protein: CASSFSGSGGRETQYF
V gene: TRBV7-8
J gene: TRBJ2-5
clone size: NA
D gene: TRBD2

CDR3 DNA: TGTGCCAGCAGCTTAGCCGGGACAGGGAGTGCGAGAGCTTTCTTT
CDR3 protein: CASSLAGTGSARAFF
V gene: TRBV7-8
J gene: TRBJ1-1
clone size: few
D gene: TRBD1

CDR3 DNA: TGTGCCAGCAGTTCCAGGGAAAACTCCTACGAGCAGTACTTC
CDR3 protein: CASSSRENSYEQYF
V gene: TRBV28
J gene: TRBJ2-7
clone size: many
D gene: NA

CDR3 DNA: TGTGCCAGCAGTAGACAGGGTTTCACAGATACGCAGTATTTT
CDR3 protein: CASSRQGFTDTQYF
V gene: TRBV6-5
J gene: TRBJ2-3
clone size: many
D gene: TRBD1

CDR3 DNA: TGTGCCAGCAGCCAAGAACGAATGGGCGGGAGTTACGAGCAGTACTTC
CDR3 protein: CASSQERMGGSYEQYF
V gene: TRBV4-2
J gene: TRBJ2-7
clone size: NA
D gene: TRBD2

CDR3 DNA: TGTGCCAGCAGCAAGTATGGTCAGGGGCATGGCTACACCTTC
CDR3 protein: CASSKYGQGHGYTF
V gene: TRBV25-1
J gene: TRBJ1-2
clone size: many
D gene: NA

CDR3 DNA: TGCGCCAGCAGCCAAGTAGTTGAGGGACTTACGTACCAAGAGACCCAGTACTTC
CDR3 protein: CASSQVVEGLTYQETQYF
V gene: TRBV4-1
J gene: TRBJ2-5
clone size: many
D gene: NA

CDR3 DNA: TGTGCCAGCAGTCTAGCGGGAGGAAGTGGTGAGCAGTTCTTC
CDR3 protein: CASSLAGGSGEQFF
V gene: TRBV12-3/TRBV12-4
J gene: TRBJ2-1
clone size: NA
D gene: TRBD2

CDR3 DNA: TGTGCCAGCCAACTCGAAGGGGACAGACCTATCGCGCAGTATTTT
CDR3 protein: CASQLEGDRPIAQYF
V gene: TRBV28
J gene: TRBJ2-3
clone size: NA
D gene: TRBD1

CDR3 DNA: TGTGCCGCGAAGACAGGGAGTTCACCCCTCCACTTT
CDR3 protein: CAAKTGSSPLHF
V gene: TRBV6-1
J gene: TRBJ1-6
clone size: many
D gene: TRBD1

CDR3 DNA: TGTGCCATCAGTGAACAGGACAGGGGTCGGGAGCAGTACTTC
CDR3 protein: CAISEQDRGREQYF
V gene: TRBV10-3
J gene: TRBJ2-7
clone size: many
D gene: TRBD1

CDR3 DNA: TGTGCCAGCAGCCAAGATTGGGGGGAGCGTGCCAGGGAGCTGTTTTTT
CDR3 protein: CASSQDWGERARELFF
V gene: TRBV4-2
J gene: TRBJ2-2
clone size: many
D gene: NA

CDR3 DNA: TGTGCCAGCAGCTTGCTGGACAGGGACACCGGGGAGCTGTTTTTT
CDR3 protein: CASSLLDRDTGELFF
V gene: TRBV5-5
J gene: TRBJ2-2
clone size: NA
D gene: TRBD1

CDR3 DNA: TGTGCCAGCAGCTTGGAGGGGTCTTGGACAGGACCTAACTATGGCTACACCTTC
CDR3 protein: CASSLEGSWTGPNYGYTF
V gene: TRBV5-4
J gene: TRBJ1-2
clone size: NA
D gene: TRBD1

CDR3 DNA: TGCAGTGCCCCCGACAGGAGGAGCTCCTATAATTCACCCCTCCACTTT
CDR3 protein: CSAPDRRSSYNSPLHF
V gene: TRBV20-1
J gene: TRBJ1-6
clone size: many
D gene: NA

CDR3 DNA: TGTGCCAGCAGCCACAGGGGTTTGGAGACCCAGTACTTC
CDR3 protein: CASSHRGLETQYF
V gene: TRBV3-1
J gene: TRBJ2-5
clone size: many
D gene: NA

CDR3 DNA: TGTGCCAGCAGTCGGACAGGGGAGGACGGAAACACCATATATTTT
CDR3 protein: CASSRTGEDGNTIYF
V gene: TRBV9
J gene: TRBJ1-3
clone size: NA
D gene: TRBD1

CDR3 DNA: TGTGCCAGCAGCTCCCTCGGGACAGATGAAGCTTTCTTT
CDR3 protein: CASSSLGTDEAFF
V gene: TRBV7-9
J gene: TRBJ1-1
clone size: many
D gene: TRBD1

CDR3 DNA: TGTGCCAGCAGTCCCGAACTAGCGGGAGGGCCGGGTGAGACCCAGTACTTC
CDR3 protein: CASSPELAGGPGETQYF
V gene: TRBV28
J gene: TRBJ2-5
clone size: few
D gene: TRBD2

CDR3 DNA: TGTGCCTGGATGCCCGAAACCGGTTCACCCCTCCACTTT
CDR3 protein: CAWMPETGSPLHF
V gene: TRBV30
J gene: TRBJ1-6
clone size: many
D gene: NA

CDR3 DNA: TGCGCCAGCAGCTTCCTTACTACGAACAATGAGCAGTTCTTC
CDR3 protein: CASSFLTTNNEQFF
V gene: TRBV5-1
J gene: TRBJ2-1
clone size: many
D gene: NA